The rows below give T cell receptor beta chains drawn from one sample of a study of cytomegalovirus exposure and HLA in healthy donors. Produced via immunoSEQ multiplex PCR; TCRdb's table is partial and in-frame only. The table records about 110,000 clones, about 85% of them present only once. The material sequenced was PBMCs. The source is a woman aged 18 to 35 in good health and CMV-seronegative. The CDR3 runs from the conserved cysteine through the conserved F or W. D genes are given only for firm matches. Where a row states a size, it is once, few, many or the class of an expanded clone; other rows omit it.

TGTGCCAGCAGCTTCGCGGCCCAGCCCCAGCATTTT,CASSFAAQPQHF,NA,TRBV7-8,few,TRBJ1-5
TGTGCCAGCAGCTCAACTACTAGCGGGCAAGAGACCCAGTACTTC,CASSSTTSGQETQYF,TRBD2,TRBV7-6,NA,TRBJ2-5
TGTGCCAGCAGCGGCCGGGACAGGTATAATTCACCCCTCCACTTT,CASSGRDRYNSPLHF,TRBD1,TRBV5-8,NA,TRBJ1-6
TGCAGCGTTGAAGAAGGGGGAATCTACAATGAGCAGTTCTTC,CSVEEGGIYNEQFF,NA,TRBV29-1,once,TRBJ2-1
TGTGCCAGCAGTTACTTGGGACAGGGGGCTGAAGCTTTCTTT,CASSYLGQGAEAFF,TRBD1,TRBV6-6,NA,TRBJ1-1
TGTGCCAGCAGCCATTCTCTCTCCGCTGATAACTTCTACGAGCAGTACTTC,CASSHSLSADNFYEQYF,NA,TRBV4-2,NA,TRBJ2-7
TGCGCCAGCAGCCAAGAAGGAGGTCCAGGAGAAAAACTGTTTTTT,CASSQEGGPGEKLFF,NA,TRBV4-1,few,TRBJ1-4
TGTGCCAGCATTCAACAGGGGATATGGAACACTGAAGCTTTCTTT,CASIQQGIWNTEAFF,TRBD1,TRBV6-1,NA,TRBJ1-1
TGTGCCAGCAGTGCTAGCGGGGGGGCCACCGGGGAGCTGTTTTTT,CASSASGGATGELFF,TRBD2,TRBV6-4,once,TRBJ2-2
TGTGCCAGCAGCGTAGGGAGACAGAATCAGCCCCAGCATTTT,CASSVGRQNQPQHF,NA,TRBV9,NA,TRBJ1-5
TGCGCCAGCAGCTTGGCGGGGGGCCCTCAAGAGACCCAGTACTTC,CASSLAGGPQETQYF,NA,TRBV5-1,NA,TRBJ2-5
TGTGCCAGCAGTGAAATCCGAGACAGTGGCGAGCAGTACTTC,CASSEIRDSGEQYF,NA,TRBV25-1,NA,TRBJ2-7
TGCGCCAGCAGCCAACCTACGACAGGGGATAATGAAAAACTGTTTTTT,CASSQPTTGDNEKLFF,TRBD1,TRBV4-1,NA,TRBJ1-4
TGTGCCAGCAGCTTAGGGACAGCTAATCGCGGAAACACCATATATTTT,CASSLGTANRGNTIYF,NA,TRBV7-9,NA,TRBJ1-3
TGCGCCAGCAGCCAGCTTGACAGACACTATAATTCACCCCTCCACTTT,CASSQLDRHYNSPLHF,NA,TRBV4-1,NA,TRBJ1-6
TGTGCCAGCAGACTCCGGGACAGGGGGACCTCTAGCAATCAGCCCCAGCATTTT,CASRLRDRGTSSNQPQHF,TRBD1,TRBV27,NA,TRBJ1-5
TGTGCCAGCAGTCTCCACCTCCGGGGGGCCAAGAGCAATGAGCAGTTCTTC,CASSLHLRGAKSNEQFF,NA,TRBV27,NA,TRBJ2-1
TGTGCCAGCAGCTCAACAGGGGCGGGATCACCCCTCCACTTT,CASSSTGAGSPLHF,TRBD1,TRBV7-3,few,TRBJ1-6
TGTGCCAGCAGCTTAAGTCCGGGGTTGCGGACTGAAGCTTTCTTT,CASSLSPGLRTEAFF,NA,TRBV7-3,NA,TRBJ1-1
TGTGCCAGCAGTTTTGCCGTGGGGGGAGCCACAGATACGCAGTATTTT,CASSFAVGGATDTQYF,NA,TRBV27,NA,TRBJ2-3
TGTGCCAGCAGCTTGGTGGTAGGGGGCGGAGTAGAGACCCAGTACTTC,CASSLVVGGGVETQYF,TRBD1,TRBV5-4,NA,TRBJ2-5
TGTGCCAGCTCTAGCGGACTCTACAATGAGCAGTTCTTC,CASSSGLYNEQFF,TRBD2,TRBV7-7,NA,TRBJ2-1
TGCAGTGCCTTAGACTCGCCAGGCTACACCTTC,CSALDSPGYTF,NA,TRBV20-1,once,TRBJ1-2
TGTGCCAGCAGCCGACGGACAGGGCCCGGGGGCTACACCTTC,CASSRRTGPGGYTF,TRBD1,TRBV2,few,TRBJ1-2
TGTGCCAGCAGTTTATCGGGAGGGGGGCAGCCCCAGCATTTT,CASSLSGGGQPQHF,NA,TRBV27,NA,TRBJ1-5
TGTGCCAGCAGCTTAGAGGGCGTATATGGCTACACCTTC,CASSLEGVYGYTF,NA,TRBV11-2,NA,TRBJ1-2
TGTGCCAGCTCGGACATTGGTAATTCACCCCTCCACTTT,CASSDIGNSPLHF,NA,TRBV6-1,few,TRBJ1-6
TGCGCCAGCAGCCAAGTGGGAAAGGGACGGGGGGGCTCGCACGAGCAGTACTTC,CASSQVGKGRGGSHEQYF,TRBD2,TRBV4-1,few,TRBJ2-7
TGTGCCAGCAGCTTAGGTATTGGGACAGACTATGGCTACACCTTC,CASSLGIGTDYGYTF,TRBD1,TRBV7-6,NA,TRBJ1-2
TGCGCCAGCAGGAGGGGGATAGAGACAGATACGCAGTATTTT,CASRRGIETDTQYF,NA,TRBV5-1,once,TRBJ2-3
TGTGCCACTCGGGACAGTACTAACTATGGCTACACCTTC,CATRDSTNYGYTF,TRBD1,TRBV19,once,TRBJ1-2
TGTGCCAGCAAGCTAGCGAGGGTTTGGGAGACCCAGTACTTC,CASKLARVWETQYF,NA,TRBV28,NA,TRBJ2-5
TGTGCCAGCAGGTCAGGGGGCTCTGGGGCCAACGTCCTGACTTTC,CASRSGGSGANVLTF,TRBD1,TRBV6-5,NA,TRBJ2-6
TGTGCCAGCAGCTCCGGGACAGGGAGAACTGAGCAGTTCTTC,CASSSGTGRTEQFF,TRBD1,TRBV7-2,once,TRBJ2-1
TGTGCCAGCAGCTTATATCCGGGGAGGGGAGAAGGCTACACCTTC,CASSLYPGRGEGYTF,NA,TRBV13,NA,TRBJ1-2
TGTGCCAGCAGCCCTACGAGGGATTCAGATACGCAGTATTTT,CASSPTRDSDTQYF,NA,TRBV7-3,few,TRBJ2-3
TGTGCCAGCAGTGAAGCAAGAGGATCCGGGGAGCTGTTTTTT,CASSEARGSGELFF,NA,TRBV2,NA,TRBJ2-2
TGTGCTAGTGTTCTAGGGGCTGGCAATCAGCCCCAGCATTTT,CASVLGAGNQPQHF,NA,TRBV12-5,NA,TRBJ1-5
TGTGCCAGCAGCGTAGGACAGAGACCGCAGTATTTT,CASSVGQRPQYF,NA,TRBV9,NA,TRBJ2-3
TGTGCCAGCCGCGATATAGACAGGGTTCCCTACGAGCAGTACTTC,CASRDIDRVPYEQYF,TRBD1,TRBV28,once,TRBJ2-7
TGTGCCAGCAGCTTATATTCAAGGACAGGGGTTACAGATACGCAGTATTTT,CASSLYSRTGVTDTQYF,TRBD1,TRBV7-9,NA,TRBJ2-3
TGTGCCAGCAGACCCCGCCTGGGGGGTTTTAGCAATCAGCCCCAGCATTTT,CASRPRLGGFSNQPQHF,NA,TRBV27,NA,TRBJ1-5
TGTGCCAGCAGCAGGGGGGGGGCGACTGGAAACACCATATATTTT,CASSRGGATGNTIYF,NA,TRBV5-6,NA,TRBJ1-3
TGTGCCTCCGGGCGGGGAGGCTACACCTTC,CASGRGGYTF,NA,TRBV30,NA,TRBJ1-2
TGTGCCAGCACCCCGGTGGTCGTGGCAGATACGCAGTATTTT,CASTPVVVADTQYF,NA,TRBV2,NA,TRBJ2-3